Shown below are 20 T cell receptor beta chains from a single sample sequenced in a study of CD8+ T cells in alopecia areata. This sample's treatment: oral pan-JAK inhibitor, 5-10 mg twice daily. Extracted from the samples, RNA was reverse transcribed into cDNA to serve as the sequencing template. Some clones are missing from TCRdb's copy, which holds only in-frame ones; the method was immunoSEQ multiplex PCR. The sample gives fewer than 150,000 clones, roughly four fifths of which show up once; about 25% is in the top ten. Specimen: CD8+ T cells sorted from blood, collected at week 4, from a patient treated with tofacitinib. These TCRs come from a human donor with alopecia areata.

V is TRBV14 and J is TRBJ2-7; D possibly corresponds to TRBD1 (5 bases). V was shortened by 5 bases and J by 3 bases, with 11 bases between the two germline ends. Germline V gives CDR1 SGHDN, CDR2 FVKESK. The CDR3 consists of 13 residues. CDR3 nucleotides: TGTGCCAGCAGCGCCCCAGGGAACTACGAGCAGTACTTC. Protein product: CASSAPGNYEQYF.

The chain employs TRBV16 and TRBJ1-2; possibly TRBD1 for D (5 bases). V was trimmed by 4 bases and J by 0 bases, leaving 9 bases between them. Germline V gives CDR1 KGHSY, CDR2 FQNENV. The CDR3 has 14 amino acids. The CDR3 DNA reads TGTGCCAGCAGCCCTCGACAGTCTAACTATGGCTACACCTTC. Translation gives CASSPRQSNYGYTF.

The chain's CDR3 is CASSPGQYGYTF. As DNA, the CDR3 is TGTGCCAGCAGCCCAGGACAGTATGGCTACACCTTC. The J gene is TRBJ1-2, the V gene TRBV13; D is possibly TRBD1 (6 bases). This CDR3 has 12 amino acids. Germline V gene lookup returns CDR1 PRHDT and CDR2 FYEKMQ (reference sequence). V shed 5 bases and J shed 5 bases, with 9 bases lying between them.

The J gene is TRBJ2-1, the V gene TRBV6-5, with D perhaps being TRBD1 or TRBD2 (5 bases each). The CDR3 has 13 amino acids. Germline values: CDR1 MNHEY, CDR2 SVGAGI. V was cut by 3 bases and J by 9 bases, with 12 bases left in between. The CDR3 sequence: CASSYGTLVEQFF. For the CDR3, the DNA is TGTGCCAGCAGTTATGGGACCCTAGTTGAGCAGTTCTTC.

The CDR3 nucleotides read TGTGCCAGCAGCTACGACAGATACACCGGGGAGCTGTTTTTT. Encoded protein: CASSYDRYTGELFF. V is TRBV7-2 and J is TRBJ2-2; D possibly corresponds to TRBD1 (5 bases). The CDR3 has 14 amino acids. CDR1 is SGHTA, CDR2 FQGNSA, per germline. Trimming cost V 4 bases and J 3 bases, with 9 bases left between them. Combining the CDR3 with reference TRBV7-2 and TRBJ2-2 gives the whole variable domain GAGVSQSPSNKVTEKGKDVELRCDPISGHTALYWYRQSLGQGLEFLIYFQGNSAPDKSGLPSDRFSAERTGGSVSTLTIQRTQQEDSAVYLCASSYDRYTGELFFGEGSRLTVL.

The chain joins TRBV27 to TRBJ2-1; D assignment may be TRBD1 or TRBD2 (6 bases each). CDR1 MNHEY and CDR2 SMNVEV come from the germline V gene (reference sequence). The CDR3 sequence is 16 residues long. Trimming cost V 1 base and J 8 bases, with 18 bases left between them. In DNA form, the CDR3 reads TGTGCCAGCAGTTTATGGTTACGGGGGCTGGGCCATGAGCAGTTCTTC. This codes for CASSLWLRGLGHEQFF.

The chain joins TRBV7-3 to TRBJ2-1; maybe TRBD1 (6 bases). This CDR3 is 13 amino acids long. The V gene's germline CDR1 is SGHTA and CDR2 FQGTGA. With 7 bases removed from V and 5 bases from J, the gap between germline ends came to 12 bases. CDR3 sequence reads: CASNPTGNNEQFF. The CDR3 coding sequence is TGTGCCAGCAACCCGACAGGAAACAATGAGCAGTTCTTC.

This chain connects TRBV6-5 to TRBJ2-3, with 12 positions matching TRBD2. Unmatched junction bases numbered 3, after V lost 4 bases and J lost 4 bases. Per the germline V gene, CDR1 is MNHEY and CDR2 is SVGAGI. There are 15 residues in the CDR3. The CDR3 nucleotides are TGTGCCAGCAGTTCGACTAGCGGGGGCGCAGATACGCAGTATTTT. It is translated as CASSSTSGGADTQYF.

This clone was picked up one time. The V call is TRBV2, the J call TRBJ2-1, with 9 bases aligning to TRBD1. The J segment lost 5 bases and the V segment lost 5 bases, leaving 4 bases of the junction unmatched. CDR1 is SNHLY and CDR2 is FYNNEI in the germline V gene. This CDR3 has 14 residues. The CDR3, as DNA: TGTGCCAGCAGTCCCGGGACAGGGAACAATGAGCAGTTCTTC. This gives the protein CASSPGTGNNEQFF.

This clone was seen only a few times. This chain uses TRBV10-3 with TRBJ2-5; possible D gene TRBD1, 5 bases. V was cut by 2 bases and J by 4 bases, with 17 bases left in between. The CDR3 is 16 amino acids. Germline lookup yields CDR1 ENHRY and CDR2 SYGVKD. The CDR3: CAISETQTGWIETQYF. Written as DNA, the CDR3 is TGTGCCATCAGTGAGACCCAAACAGGCTGGATAGAGACCCAGTACTTC.

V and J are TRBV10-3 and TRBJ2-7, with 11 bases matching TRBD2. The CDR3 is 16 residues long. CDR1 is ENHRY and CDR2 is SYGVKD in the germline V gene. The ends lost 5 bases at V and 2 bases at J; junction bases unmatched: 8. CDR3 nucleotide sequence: TGTGCCATCAGTCTATCGCTAGCGGGGGGAGCCTACGAGCAGTACTTC. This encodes CAISLSLAGGAYEQYF.

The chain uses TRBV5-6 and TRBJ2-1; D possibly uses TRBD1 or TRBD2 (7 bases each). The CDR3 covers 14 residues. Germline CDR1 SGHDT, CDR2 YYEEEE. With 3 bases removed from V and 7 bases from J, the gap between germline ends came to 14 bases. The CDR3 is CASSSRGGVNEQFF. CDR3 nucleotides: TGTGCCAGCAGCTCCAGGGGGGGCGTGAATGAGCAGTTCTTC.

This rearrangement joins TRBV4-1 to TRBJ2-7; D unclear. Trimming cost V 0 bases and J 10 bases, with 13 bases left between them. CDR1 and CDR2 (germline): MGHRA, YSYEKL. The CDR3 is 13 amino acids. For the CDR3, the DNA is TGCGCCAGCAGCCAAGAATGGTCGGGTATCCAGTACTTC. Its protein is CASSQEWSGIQYF.

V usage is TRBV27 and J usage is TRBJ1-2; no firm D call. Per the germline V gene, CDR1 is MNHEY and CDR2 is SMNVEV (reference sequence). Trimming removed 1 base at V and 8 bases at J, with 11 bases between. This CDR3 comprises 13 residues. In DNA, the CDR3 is TGTGCCAGCAGTTTATGGGCAGGTCAAGGCTACACCTTC. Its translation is CASSLWAGQGYTF.

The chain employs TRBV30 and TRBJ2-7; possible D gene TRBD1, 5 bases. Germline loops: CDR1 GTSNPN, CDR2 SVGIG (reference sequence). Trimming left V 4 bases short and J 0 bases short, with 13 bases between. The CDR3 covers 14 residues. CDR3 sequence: CAWTPSDNSYEQYF. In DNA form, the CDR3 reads TGTGCCTGGACACCGTCGGACAACTCCTACGAGCAGTACTTC.

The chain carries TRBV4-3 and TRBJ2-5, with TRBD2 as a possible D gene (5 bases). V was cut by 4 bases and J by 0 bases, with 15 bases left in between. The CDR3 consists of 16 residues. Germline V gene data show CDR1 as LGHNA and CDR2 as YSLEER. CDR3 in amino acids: CASSLRVASNQETQYF. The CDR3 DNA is TGCGCCAGCAGCCTCCGAGTAGCGTCAAACCAAGAGACCCAGTACTTC.

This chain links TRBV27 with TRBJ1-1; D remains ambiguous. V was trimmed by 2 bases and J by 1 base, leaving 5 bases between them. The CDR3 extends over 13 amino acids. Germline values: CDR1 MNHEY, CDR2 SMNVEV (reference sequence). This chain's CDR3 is CASSLGSNTEAFF. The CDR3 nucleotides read TGTGCCAGCAGTTTAGGTTCGAACACTGAAGCTTTCTTT.

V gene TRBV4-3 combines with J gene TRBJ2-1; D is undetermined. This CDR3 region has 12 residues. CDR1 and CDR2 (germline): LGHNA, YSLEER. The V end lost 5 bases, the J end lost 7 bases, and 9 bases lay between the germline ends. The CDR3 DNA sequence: TGCGCCAGCAGCGGAGACGGGAATGAGCAGTTCTTC. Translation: CASSGDGNEQFF.

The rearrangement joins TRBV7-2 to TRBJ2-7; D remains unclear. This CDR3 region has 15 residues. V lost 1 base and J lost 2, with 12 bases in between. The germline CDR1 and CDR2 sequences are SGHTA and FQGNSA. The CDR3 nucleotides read TGTGCCAGCAGCTTAGTCGCAGCTCGGACCTACGAGCAGTACTTC. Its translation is CASSLVAARTYEQYF.

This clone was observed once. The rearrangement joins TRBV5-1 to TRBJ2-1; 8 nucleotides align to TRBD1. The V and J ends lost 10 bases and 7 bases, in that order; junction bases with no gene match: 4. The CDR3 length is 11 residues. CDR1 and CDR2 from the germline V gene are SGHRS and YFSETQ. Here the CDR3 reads CASRGQNEQFF. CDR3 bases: TGCGCCTCCAGGGGGCAAAATGAGCAGTTCTTC.